These 32 T cell receptor beta chains came from one sample sequenced in a study of patients and donors after allogeneic stem cell transplantation. One entry per CDR3 protein results from TCRdb running MiXCR on the RT-PCR reads. The repertoire holds some 880,000 distinct CDR3 sequences, with about a sixth as singletons. Sample: blood, either unsorted or a sorted T cell fraction (not recorded which). The origin of the receptors is a human donor who was either an allogeneic HSCT recipient or a stem cell or donor lymphocyte infusion donor (not recorded which). It is not recorded whose cells these are; they may come from a transplant donor.

The chain is built from TRBV5-1 and TRBJ2-2, with 8 bases matching TRBD2. The CDR3 consists of 16 residues. Germline CDR1 SGHRS, CDR2 YFSETQ. V lost 4 bases, J lost 1 base, and 6 bases stayed unmatched. In nucleotides, the CDR3 is TGCGCCAGCAGCCCCGGGGGGGCCTTGAACACCGGGGAGCTGTTTTTT. Amino acid sequence: CASSPGGALNTGELFF.

The chain has TRBV29-1 and TRBJ1-2, with TRBD1 as a possible D gene (5 bases). V lost 3 bases and J lost 8, with 16 bases in between. There are 13 residues in the CDR3. Germline CDR1 is SQVTM and CDR2 is ANQGSEA. CDR3 sequence reads: CSVDGRAKGGYTF. CDR3 DNA: TGCAGCGTTGATGGCCGGGCGAAGGGGGGCTACACCTTC.

This chain joins TRBV5-6 and TRBJ2-1; TRBD2 matches at 8 bases. V shed 3 bases and J 4 bases; nucleotides not matched to a gene: 9. This CDR3 region has 16 residues. Germline-derived CDR1 and CDR2 are SGHDT and YYEEEE. CDR3 nucleotides: TGTGCCAGCAGCTCCCTACTAGCGGCCGAATACAATGAGCAGTTCTTC. Translated: CASSSLLAAEYNEQFF.

This clonotype occurred a few times. J is TRBJ1-3 and V is TRBV4-2, with 7 bases lining up with TRBD1. J was trimmed by 3 bases and V by 3 bases; bases with no gene match: 8. Per germline, CDR1 LGHNA and CDR2 YNFKEQ. The CDR3 sequence is 16 residues long. Written as DNA, the CDR3 is TGTGCCAGCAGCCACTCTACAGGGGCGCTTGGAAACACCATATATTTT. As protein: CASSHSTGALGNTIYF.

This chain joins TRBV7-2 and TRBJ2-5; no definite D call. V shed 4 bases and J shed 0 bases, with 9 bases lying between them. Germline CDR1 reads SGHTA; CDR2 reads FQGNSA. The CDR3 covers 14 residues. As DNA, the CDR3 is TGTGCCAGCAGCTGGTACCCGAACCAAGAGACCCAGTACTTC. Translation gives CASSWYPNQETQYF.

This chain links TRBV7-6 with TRBJ1-1, with D unclear. Trimming shortened V by 5 bases and J by 4 bases, and 14 bases separated the two germline ends. In germline, CDR1 is SGHVS, CDR2 FNYEAQ. CDR3 length: 14 residues. The CDR3 loop is CASSPRAPGTEAFF. As DNA, the CDR3 is TGTGCCAGCAGCCCGAGGGCCCCGGGCACTGAAGCTTTCTTT.

In its sample, this clonotype was seen a few times. The rearrangement uses TRBV10-3 and TRBJ1-1, with 10 nucleotides matching TRBD1. Germline loops: CDR1 ENHRY, CDR2 SYGVKD. The CDR3 has 14 amino acids. V lost 6 bases, J lost 0 bases, and 1 base stayed unmatched. CDR3: CAISGTGVNTEAFF. In DNA form, the CDR3 reads TGTGCCATCAGCGGGACAGGGGTGAACACTGAAGCTTTCTTT.

This clonotype was detected a few times. The chain joins TRBV4-1 to TRBJ2-1; weak D call: TRBD1 (5 bases). Germline CDR1 and CDR2: MGHRA and YSYEKL. The CDR3 consists of 15 residues. V dropped 0 bases and J dropped 5 bases, with 11 bases sitting between them. CDR3 coding DNA: TGCGCCAGCAGCCAAGATTCCCAGGGCCACAATGAGCAGTTCTTC. This sequence encodes CASSQDSQGHNEQFF.

The V and J genes are TRBV6-5 and TRBJ2-3; 9 bases fit TRBD1. This CDR3 spans 15 amino acids. V gave up 3 bases and J gave up 5 bases; unmatched junction bases: 6. The germline gives CDR1 MNHEY, CDR2 SVGAGI. The CDR3 loop is CASSYWDREGDTQYF. The CDR3 DNA follows: TGTGCCAGCAGTTATTGGGACAGGGAAGGAGATACGCAGTATTTT.

This clonotype was counted only a few times. The V call is TRBV5-1, the J call TRBJ2-2, with D possibly TRBD1 on 6 matching bases. The CDR3 totals 15 residues. The germline gives CDR1 SGHRS, CDR2 YFSETQ. V was trimmed by 1 base and J by 1 base, leaving 8 bases between them. The CDR3 sequence: CASSLSRGNTGELFF. The CDR3, as DNA: TGCGCCAGCAGCTTGAGCAGGGGGAACACCGGGGAGCTGTTTTTT.

The rearrangement joins TRBV6-2 or TRBV6-3 to TRBJ1-3; no clear D. The ends were cut back, 4 bases at V and 0 bases at J, with 13 bases in the middle. The germline gives CDR1 MNHEY, CDR2 SVGEGT. The CDR3 covers 16 residues. The CDR3 region is CASSFPGRISGNTIYF. As DNA, the CDR3 is TGTGCCAGCAGTTTCCCAGGACGGATCTCTGGAAACACCATATATTTT.

The chain employs TRBV5-1 and TRBJ2-1, with 9 bases matching TRBD1. This CDR3 region has 17 residues. Germline trimming cut 2 bases from V and 5 bases from J; bases unmatched to any gene: 11. CDR1 is SGHRS, CDR2 YFSETQ, per germline. CDR3: CASSFGLGQGGNNEQFF. CDR3 sequence (DNA): TGCGCCAGCAGCTTTGGTCTGGGACAGGGTGGGAACAATGAGCAGTTCTTC.

V gene TRBV12-3 or TRBV12-4 combines with J gene TRBJ2-5, with no clear D. This CDR3 region has 15 residues. Trimming stripped 5 bases from V and 1 base from J, with 14 bases between. Here the CDR3 DNA reads TGTGCCAGCAGTACAATTCAACGTACCCAAGAGACCCAGTACTTC. Protein: CASSTIQRTQETQYF.

This clonotype has a handful of counts. This chain connects TRBV3-1 to TRBJ2-1, with 12 positions matching TRBD2. Germline V gene lookup returns CDR1 LGHDT and CDR2 YNNKEL (reference sequence). Trimming took 4 bases from V and 7 from J; bases not matched to a gene: 14. The CDR3 is 18 residues long. The CDR3 nucleotides are TGTGCCAGCAGCCCCCCGAGGGGTCTAGCGGGAGGGCTTAATGAGCAGTTCTTC. This encodes CASSPPRGLAGGLNEQFF.

The chain combines TRBV2 with TRBJ2-2; TRBD2 agrees at 8 bases. Per germline, CDR1 SNHLY and CDR2 FYNNEI. CDR3 length: 15 residues. Losses at the gene ends were 6 bases for V and 7 bases for J; bases not matched to a gene: 10. The CDR3 coding sequence is TGTGCCAGCAGCCCCGGGAGGGGGACTCGCGGGGAGCTGTTTTTT. Amino acids: CASSPGRGTRGELFF.

The chain has TRBV12-3 or TRBV12-4 and TRBJ1-2; 9 nucleotides line up with TRBD1. This CDR3 region has 16 residues. J was trimmed by 4 bases and V by 6 bases; bases with no gene match: 12. The CDR3 coding sequence is TGTGCCAGCAGCAAATTCAACAGGGGGCCCTCCTATGGCTACACCTTC. Translated, it gives CASSKFNRGPSYGYTF.

The DNA for the CDR3 is TGTGCCACAGCGGACGGGAGCACAGATACGCAGTATTTT. Translation gives CATADGSTDTQYF. The chain has TRBV24-1 and TRBJ2-3, with D tentatively TRBD2 (5 bases). V dropped 10 bases and J dropped 0 bases, with 10 bases sitting between them. The CDR3 has 13 amino acids. Looked up from germline, CDR1 is KGHDR and CDR2 is SFDVKD.

V gene TRBV12-3 or TRBV12-4 combines with J gene TRBJ2-1; TRBD2 matches at 9 bases. The V segment lost 6 bases and the J segment 4 bases; nucleotides outside the gene matches: 10. The CDR3 is 16 residues long. The CDR3 DNA is TGTGCCAGCAGATCGATGACTAGCGGAGTATACAATGAGCAGTTCTTC. Its protein product is CASRSMTSGVYNEQFF.

This clonotype showed up just a few times. The chain couples TRBV7-8 to TRBJ2-3, with TRBD1 matching over 8 bases. CDR1 and CDR2 (germline): SGHVS, FQNEAQ. The V gene end was trimmed by 5 bases and the J gene end by 5 bases; junction bases not matched to a gene: 9. The CDR3 extends over 15 amino acids. The CDR3 bases are TGTGCCAGCAGCCTTTGGGACAGGCGGGTAGATACGCAGTATTTT. Translating gives CASSLWDRRVDTQYF.

The chain joins TRBV20-1 to TRBJ1-5; 11 bases are a match to TRBD1. Trimming cost V 1 base and J 0 bases; bases outside gene matches: 5. The CDR3 covers 17 residues. The germline V gene has CDR1 DFQATT and CDR2 SNEGSKA (reference sequence). In DNA, the CDR3 is TGCAGTGCTAGAGGGGACAGGGGGTTAAATAGCAATCAGCCCCAGCATTTT. Its protein product is CSARGDRGLNSNQPQHF.

This clonotype was detected ten times or more. V and J are TRBV20-1 and TRBJ1-5; 9 nucleotides match TRBD1. Germline CDR1 reads DFQATT; CDR2 reads SNEGSKA (reference sequence). CDR3 size: 14 residues. The ends lost 4 bases at V and 1 base at J; junction bases unmatched: 2. The CDR3 nucleotides read TGCAGTGCTACCGACAGGGGGAGCAATCAGCCCCAGCATTTT. This translates into CSATDRGSNQPQHF.

This clonotype showed up just a few times. The chain carries TRBV4-3 and TRBJ1-1, with a possible D match to TRBD1 (6 bases). This CDR3 region has 14 residues. Trimming took 1 base from V and 1 from J, leaving 7 bases between them. CDR1 and CDR2 from the germline V gene are LGHNA and YSLEER. The CDR3 here is CASSQAGANTEAFF. The DNA for the CDR3 is TGCGCCAGCAGCCAAGCAGGGGCGAACACTGAAGCTTTCTTT.

In DNA, the CDR3 is TGTGCCAGCAGTACCGGACAGGGGGATTTATATGGCTACACCTTC. Translated: CASSTGQGDLYGYTF. The genes are TRBV6-2 or TRBV6-3 and TRBJ1-2, with 10 bases that match TRBD1. The CDR3 contains 15 residues. Germline V gives CDR1 MNHEY, CDR2 SVGEGT. V lost 5 bases, J lost 5 bases, and 8 bases stayed unmatched.

The gene calls are TRBV27 and TRBJ1-6; D not certain. This CDR3 has 14 residues. V gave up 7 bases and J gave up 10 bases, with 17 bases separating them. The germline V gene encodes CDR1 MNHEY and CDR2 SMNVEV (reference sequence). As DNA, the CDR3 is TGTGCCAGCATCCCTCCCAGACCGCAGTCACCCCTCCACTTT. Its translation: CASIPPRPQSPLHF.

This clonotype has only a few counts. The rearrangement links TRBV20-1 to TRBJ2-3; 9 bases are a match to TRBD2. Trimming cost V 0 bases and J 6 bases; bases outside gene matches: 7. This CDR3 has 15 residues. The germline V gene encodes CDR1 DFQATT and CDR2 SNEGSKA (reference sequence). CDR3 region: CSARELAGRDDTQYF. CDR3 DNA sequence: TGCAGTGCTAGAGAACTAGCGGGCCGCGATGATACGCAGTATTTT.

The chain employs TRBV7-9 and TRBJ1-3, with 8 bases fitting TRBD1. Germline values: CDR1 SEHNR, CDR2 FQNEAQ (reference sequence). This CDR3 is built from 16 residues. V trimming: 1 base; J trimming: 0 bases; junction bases outside the gene matches: 2. The CDR3 region is CASSLGTGGSGNTIYF. CDR3 nucleotides: TGTGCCAGCAGCTTAGGTACAGGGGGCTCTGGAAACACCATATATTTT. The full variable domain, its missing parts supplied by reference TRBV7-9 and TRBJ1-3, is DTGVSQNPRHKITKRGQNVTFRCDPISEHNRLYWYRQTLGQGPEFLTYFQNEAQLEKSRLLSDRFSAERPKGSFSTLEIQRTEQGDSAMYLCASSLGTGGSGNTIYFGEGSWLTVV.

The chain joins TRBV7-9 to TRBJ1-5; D may be TRBD1 (5 bases). The length of the CDR3 is 15 residues. Germline CDR1 reads SEHNR; CDR2 reads FQNEAQ (reference sequence). Trimming stripped 7 bases from V and 5 bases from J, with 18 bases between. The CDR3: CASTPAGTVHQPQHF. The CDR3 DNA reads as TGTGCCAGCACCCCAGCTGGGACCGTCCATCAGCCCCAGCATTTT. The complete variable domain, with remaining parts taken from reference TRBV7-9 and TRBJ1-5, reads DTGVSQNPRHKITKRGQNVTFRCDPISEHNRLYWYRQTLGQGPEFLTYFQNEAQLEKSRLLSDRFSAERPKGSFSTLEIQRTEQGDSAMYLCASTPAGTVHQPQHFGDGTRLSIL.

The rearrangement links TRBV6-1 to TRBJ2-2, with 9 bases matching TRBD1. The trim removed 5 bases at V and 6 bases at J, leaving 7 bases unmatched. The CDR3 length is 15 residues. Germline CDR1 and CDR2: MNHNS and SASEGT. CDR3 sequence reads: CASSKPGQGPGELFF. CDR3 nucleotide sequence: TGTGCCAGCAGTAAACCGGGACAGGGTCCCGGGGAGCTGTTTTTT.

This clonotype was counted many times. The chain couples TRBV12-3 or TRBV12-4 to TRBJ2-2; D call uncertain. There are 14 residues in the CDR3. Trimming stripped 7 bases from V and 2 bases from J, with 11 bases between. The CDR3 loop reads CASNLLTNTGELFF. The DNA of the CDR3 is TGTGCCAGCAACCTCCTTACAAACACCGGGGAGCTGTTTTTT.

Only a few counts were recorded for this clonotype. J is TRBJ2-2 and V is TRBV5-1; D might be TRBD2 (5 bases). V was trimmed by 4 bases and J by 4 bases, leaving 14 bases between them. Germline V gene sequence: CDR1 SGHRS, CDR2 YFSETQ. CDR3 size: 15 residues. Here the CDR3 reads CASSPDSPSTGELFF. In DNA, the CDR3 is TGCGCCAGCAGCCCGGACTCCCCCTCCACCGGGGAGCTGTTTTTT.

This clonotype was detected a few times. The chain recombines TRBV2 with TRBJ2-7, with D unresolved. Trimming removed 1 base at V and 6 bases at J, with 10 bases between. Looked up from germline, CDR1 is SNHLY and CDR2 is FYNNEI. The CDR3 covers 13 residues. CDR3: CASSEVVWSEQYF. The DNA for the CDR3 is TGTGCCAGCAGTGAAGTAGTATGGTCCGAGCAGTACTTC.

In its sample, this clonotype was seen a few times. The chain carries TRBV4-3 and TRBJ1-2; weak D call: TRBD1 (5 bases). Trimming pared 0 bases from V and 2 bases from J, leaving 22 bases between. CDR1 LGHNA and CDR2 YSLEER come from the germline V gene. This CDR3 is built from 19 residues. The CDR3 DNA sequence: TGCGCCAGCAGCCAAGAGTTTGACAGCCGGGGGGGGAAAAACTATGGCTACACCTTC. It encodes CASSQEFDSRGGKNYGYTF.